A selection of T cell receptor beta chains follows, all from one sample in a study of control samples from healthy donors and cancer patients. The method was immunoSEQ multiplex PCR; TCRdb's version includes in-frame clones alone and lacks a portion of them. Of about 94,000 clones listed, 90% are singletons. The sequenced sample consisted of blood. The receptors stem from a woman between 18 and 29 years old in good health. The CDR3 runs from the conserved cysteine through the conserved F or W. The D gene is left open where the match is weak. Not every row has a clone size; where given, it reads once, few, many or a size class.

D gene	V gene	J gene	CDR3 length	clone size	CDR3 protein	CDR3 DNA
.	TRBV6-5	TRBJ1-4	14	.	CASRSGENNEKLFF	TGTGCCAGCAGATCAGGGGAGAATAATGAAAAACTGTTTTTT
.	TRBV12-5	TRBJ1-4	14	.	CASGLQGPGERLFF	TGTGCTAGTGGTTTACAGGGCCCTGGAGAGAGGTTGTTTTTT
.	TRBV5-1	TRBJ1-2	13	.	CASSSGNEGNRTF	TGCGCCAGCAGCTCCGGGAATGAGGGGAACCGCACCTTC
.	TRBV6-5	TRBJ2-2	15	.	CASSSDGGRHGELFF	TGTGCCAGCAGCTCAGACGGGGGCCGGCACGGGGAGCTGTTTTTT
TRBD2	TRBV5-1	TRBJ2-2	15	few	CASSFAGGNTGELFF	TGCGCCAGCAGCTTCGCGGGGGGGAACACCGGGGAGCTGTTTTTT
.	TRBV7-9	TRBJ1-5	18	.	CASSPAPSTGYSNQPQHF	TGTGCCAGCAGCCCTGCCCCTTCGACAGGATATAGCAATCAGCCCCAGCATTTT
.	TRBV28	TRBJ1-5	14	few	CASSPSYIDQPQHF	TGTGCCAGCAGTCCCTCTTACATAGATCAGCCCCAGCATTTT
TRBD2	TRBV7-8	TRBJ2-1	16	few	CASSLAQGLAYNEQFF	TGTGCCAGCAGCTTAGCGCAGGGACTAGCCTACAATGAGCAGTTCTTC
.	TRBV2	TRBJ2-5	13	few	CASSFGPRETQYF	TGTGCCAGCAGCTTCGGCCCCCGGGAGACCCAGTACTTC
.	TRBV6-5	TRBJ2-7	12	.	CASTGSSYEQYF	TGTGCCAGCACAGGGAGCTCCTACGAGCAGTACTTC
.	TRBV2	TRBJ2-3	14	.	CASSGGLSTDTQYF	TGTGCCAGCAGTGGCGGACTTAGCACAGATACGCAGTATTTT
TRBD1	TRBV10-3	TRBJ1-2	12	.	CAITLDRDGYTF	TGTGCCATCACCCTGGACAGGGATGGCTACACCTTC
.	TRBV12-5	TRBJ2-7	16	.	CASGLVLGTESYEQYF	TGTGCTAGTGGTTTGGTACTGGGCACGGAATCCTACGAGCAGTACTTC
.	TRBV7-7	TRBJ1-3	17	.	CASSSIKTDTIGNTIYF	TGTGCCAGCAGCTCCATAAAAACCGACACAATTGGAAACACCATATATTTT
TRBD1	TRBV2	TRBJ1-1	13	.	CATTGDGNTEAFF	TGTGCCACTACAGGGGACGGGAACACTGAAGCTTTCTTT
.	TRBV2	TRBJ2-2	16	once	CASTGWLVPVGGELFF	TGTGCCAGCACCGGGTGGTTAGTGCCAGTAGGCGGGGAGCTGTTTTTT
.	TRBV6-6	TRBJ2-5	16	.	CASTLGGGARQETQYF	TGTGCCAGCACCCTCGGTGGGGGGGCCAGACAAGAGACCCAGTACTTC
.	TRBV12-3/TRBV12-4	TRBJ2-1	12	.	CASSAGSDEQFF	TGTGCCAGCAGTGCAGGGAGCGATGAGCAGTTCTTC
TRBD1	TRBV4-1	TRBJ1-1	15	.	CASSQDRSHLPEAFF	TGCGCCAGCAGCCAGGACAGGTCCCACCTCCCTGAAGCTTTCTTT
TRBD2	TRBV29-1	TRBJ2-3	14	.	CSVEWRGGPDTQYF	TGCAGCGTTGAATGGCGGGGGGGCCCAGATACGCAGTATTTT
.	TRBV9	TRBJ2-7	13	once	CASSLSASYEQYF	TGTGCCAGCAGCCTAAGCGCCTCCTACGAGCAGTACTTC
.	TRBV9	TRBJ1-5	14	.	CASSADSSREGVHF	TGTGCCAGCAGCGCCGACTCCTCAAGGGAGGGAGTGCATTTT
.	TRBV9	TRBJ2-7	15	.	CASSAQGQGKSEQYF	TGTGCCAGCAGCGCCCAGGGGCAGGGTAAAAGCGAGCAGTACTTC
TRBD1	TRBV4-1	TRBJ1-2	15	.	CASSQARTGAYGYTF	TGCGCCAGCAGCCAGGCCCGAACAGGGGCGTATGGCTACACCTTC